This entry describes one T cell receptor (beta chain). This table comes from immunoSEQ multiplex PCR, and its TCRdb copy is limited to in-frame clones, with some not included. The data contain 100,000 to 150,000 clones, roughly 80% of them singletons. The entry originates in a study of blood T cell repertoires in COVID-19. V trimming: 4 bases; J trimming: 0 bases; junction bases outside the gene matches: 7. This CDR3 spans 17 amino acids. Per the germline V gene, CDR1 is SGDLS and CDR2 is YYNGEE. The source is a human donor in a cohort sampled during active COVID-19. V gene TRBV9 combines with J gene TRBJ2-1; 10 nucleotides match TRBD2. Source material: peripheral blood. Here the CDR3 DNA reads TGTGCCAGCAGCCTTAGCGGGGGGCCTAGCTCCTACAATGAGCAGTTCTTC. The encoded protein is CASSLSGGPSSYNEQFF.